There are many counts of the clone carrying this TCR beta chain. This sample is part of a study of blood T cells in healthy people across ages. Whenever a sample was processed, at least 6 million PBMCs were isolated. CDR1 and CDR2 from the germline V gene are SGHTA and FQGNSA. The CDR3 totals 16 residues. V lost 2 bases and J lost 3, with 15 bases in between. A second about 7 to 11 cycle PCR used barcoded and J-beta primers. MiXCR was run by TCRdb on the 5' RACE reads, yielding one entry per CDR3 protein. The sample has some 900,000 distinct CDR3 sequences, 25% to 30% seen once. The sample consisted of blood. The chain uses TRBV7-2 and TRBJ2-3; D is perhaps TRBD1 (5 bases). The receptor was derived from a woman older than 75 in good health. CDR3 sequence (DNA): TGTGCCAGCAGCTTAACTGGGCAGGGTGGGACAGATACGCAGTATTTT. Its protein is CASSLTGQGGTDTQYF.